This TCR beta chain came from a study of T cell responses to AZD1222 COVID-19 vaccine. Across the whole study: Second doses that came at about 4 or about 12 weeks were put together.

TCRdb's table, derived via immunoSEQ multiplex PCR, lists solely in-frame clones and lacks some. The table records around 94,000 clones, approximately 81% of them present only once. Points on this clone: Its antigen is unknown.

Overall study findings and caveats: Spike-specific TCR breadth and depth grew following two AZD1222 doses. Donors were chiefly white British, with a greater number of females, and clonal diversity was perhaps underestimated. Reports say nearly half of spike-specific TCRs go after unmutated variant regions.

Germline V CDR1 and CDR2: SNHLY, FYNNEI. This CDR3 spans 12 amino acids. V was clipped by 3 bases and J by 8 bases, with 7 bases between them. This sequence was found in an adult in good health. The sequences come from peripheral blood, collected on day 0 of AZD1222 vaccination. The chain recombines TRBV2 with TRBJ1-4; D possibly corresponds to TRBD1 (6 bases). The CDR3 spells CASSDTGEKLFF. CDR3 in DNA: TGTGCCAGCAGTGATACAGGGGAAAAACTGTTTTTT.